Listed here are 3 T cell receptor beta chains from one sample, sequenced in a study of Tregs in tolerant kidney transplant recipients. Clones were read by immunoSEQ multiplex PCR, and TCRdb kept only the in-frame ones, dropping some. The sample carries tens of thousands of clones, more than 85% recorded once. Recipients received nonmyeloablative bone marrow transplants from related graft donors, with transient mixed chimerism. The starting material was CD4+ T cells from blood (PBMCs), obtained 12 months after the transplant. These TCRs come from a human patient who received a combined kidney and bone marrow transplant. Some T cells may have come from the graft donor.

This rearrangement joins TRBV7-6 to TRBJ1-2; D gene ambiguous. V lost 1 base to trimming and J lost 3 bases, with 6 bases between them. The CDR3 has 13 amino acids. Germline V lookup: CDR1 SGHVS, CDR2 FNYEAQ. The CDR3 nucleotides read TGTGCCAGCAGCTTAGGACACGACTATGGCTACACCTTC. This translates into CASSLGHDYGYTF. Looking up the rest from reference TRBV7-6 and TRBJ1-2 gives the full variable domain: GAGVSQSPRYKVTKRGQDVALRCDPISGHVSLYWYRQALGQGPEFLTYFNYEAQQDKSGLPNDRFSAERPEGSISTLTIQRTEQRDSAMYRCASSLGHDYGYTFGSGTRLTVV.

V usage is TRBV11-1 and J usage is TRBJ2-1; D possibly corresponds to TRBD2 (5 bases). The CDR3 is made up of 15 amino acids. In germline, CDR1 is SGHAT, CDR2 FQDESV (reference sequence). The V end was cut by 3 bases, the J end by 4 bases, with 13 bases between. CDR3 nucleotides: TGTGCCAGCAGCTTTGATAGCGACACATACAATGAGCAGTTCTTC. Amino acid sequence: CASSFDSDTYNEQFF.

The V and J genes are TRBV5-1 and TRBJ2-5; no definite D call. The CDR3 runs 13 residues. V was shortened by 2 bases and J by 4 bases, with 9 bases between the two germline ends. CDR1 SGHRS and CDR2 YFSETQ come from the germline V gene. The CDR3 nucleotides read TGCGCCAGCAGCTTCTCTCCCGGAGAGACCCAGTACTTC. It translates to CASSFSPGETQYF. The variable domain in full, completed from reference TRBV5-1 and TRBJ2-5, reads KAGVTQTPRYLIKTRGQQVTLSCSPISGHRSVSWYQQTPGQGLQFLFEYFSETQRNKGNFPGRFSGRQFSNSRSEMNVSTLELGDSALYLCASSFSPGETQYFGPGTRLLVL.